These 14 T cell receptor beta chains came from one sample sequenced in a study of T cell changes during pregnancy in multiple sclerosis. Measured with immunoSEQ multiplex PCR; TCRdb has only the in-frame clones, and not every one. The sample records 65,000 to 90,000 clones, around nine tenths being singletons. This material consisted of peripheral blood, taken in the second trimester of pregnancy. The receptors originated from a female donor with multiple sclerosis, enrolled in a pregnancy study.

This chain connects TRBV30 to TRBJ1-5; perhaps TRBD1 as D (6 bases). The CDR3 is 15 residues long. Germline V gene data show CDR1 as GTSNPN and CDR2 as SVGIG (reference sequence). V lost 3 bases to trimming and J lost 1 base, with 13 bases between them. This chain's CDR3 is CAWRRPGQSNQPQHF. The CDR3 DNA sequence: TGTGCCTGGAGGCGACCCGGACAGAGCAATCAGCCCCAGCATTTT. The whole variable domain, filled in from reference TRBV30 and TRBJ1-5, reads SQTIHQWPATLVQPVGSPLSLECTVEGTSNPNLYWYRQAAGRGLQLLFYSVGIGQISSEVPQNLSASRPQDRQFILSSKKLLLSDSGFYLCAWRRPGQSNQPQHFGDGTRLSIL.

The chain combines TRBV4-3 with TRBJ2-1; 9 bases are shared with TRBD2. This CDR3 spans 16 amino acids. Germline V lookup: CDR1 LGHNA, CDR2 YSLEER. The V gene end was trimmed by 1 base and the J gene end by 3 bases; junction bases not matched to a gene: 4. The CDR3 spells CASSQGSGGIYNEQFF. Written as DNA, the CDR3 is TGCGCCAGCAGCCAAGGTAGCGGGGGAATCTACAATGAGCAGTTCTTC.

The V gene is TRBV18, the J gene TRBJ2-5, with 7 nucleotides matching TRBD2. The CDR3 runs to 15 residues. Germline V lookup: CDR1 KGHSH, CDR2 LQKENI. The V gene end was trimmed by 1 base and the J gene end by 2 bases; junction bases not matched to a gene: 4. The CDR3 DNA reads TGTGCCAGCTCACCACGGACCGGGGGGCAAGAGACCCAGTACTTC. This sequence encodes CASSPRTGGQETQYF.

In DNA, the CDR3 is TGTGCCAGCAGTTACTTAGGGAGTCTCGGCAAAAACATTCAGTACTTC. Translation gives CASSYLGSLGKNIQYF. The chain links TRBV6-5 to TRBJ2-4; maybe TRBD2 (5 bases). The V end lost 1 base, the J end lost 3 bases, and 13 bases lay between the germline ends. The CDR3 has 16 residues. CDR1 and CDR2 (germline): MNHEY, SVGAGI.

This clone was picked up a small number of times. The V call is TRBV7-3, the J call TRBJ1-1, with 9 positions matching TRBD1. The CDR3 spans 13 residues. Germline CDR1 reads SGHTA; CDR2 reads FQGTGA. Germline trimming cut 5 bases from V and 8 bases from J; bases unmatched to any gene: 6. As DNA, the CDR3 is TGTGCCAGCAGCCTGGACAGGGGAAGCGAAGCTTTCTTT. Translated, it gives CASSLDRGSEAFF. The full variable domain, in which reference TRBV7-3 and TRBJ1-1 provide the parts outside the CDR3, is GAGVSQTPSNKVTEKGKYVELRCDPISGHTALYWYRQSLGQGPEFLIYFQGTGAADDSGLPNDRFFAVRPEGSVSTLKIQRTERGDSAVYLCASSLDRGSEAFFGQGTRLTVV.

The chain couples TRBV6-6 to TRBJ1-1; TRBD1 matches at 10 bases. The ends lost 0 bases at V and 5 bases at J; junction bases unmatched: 3. Germline V gene data show CDR1 as MNHNY and CDR2 as SVGAGI (reference sequence). The CDR3 loop spans 15 amino acids. CDR3 region: CASSYSGQGVTEAFF. The CDR3 bases are TGTGCCAGCAGTTACTCCGGACAGGGGGTAACTGAAGCTTTCTTT.

This clone appeared a single time. The V call is TRBV27, the J call TRBJ2-1, with TRBD2 as a possible D gene (5 bases). The V gene's germline CDR1 is MNHEY and CDR2 SMNVEV (reference sequence). Trimming took 4 bases from V and 2 from J, leaving 6 bases between them. The CDR3 covers 13 residues. DNA of the CDR3: TGTGCCAGCAGTTCGCGGGCCTACAATGAGCAGTTCTTC. It encodes CASSSRAYNEQFF.

J is TRBJ1-4 and V is TRBV7-9, with 10 bases lining up with TRBD1. Losses at the gene ends were 3 bases for V and 3 bases for J; bases not matched to a gene: 7. The CDR3 contains 17 residues. Germline values: CDR1 SEHNR, CDR2 FQNEAQ (reference sequence). DNA for the CDR3: TGTGCCAGCAGCTTCCGGGACAGGGGACGTTCTAATGAAAAACTGTTTTTT. It specifies CASSFRDRGRSNEKLFF.

This rearrangement joins TRBV30 to TRBJ2-7, with a weak D call TRBD2 (5 bases). Trimming removed 2 bases at V and 1 base at J, with 6 bases between. Per the germline V gene, CDR1 is GTSNPN and CDR2 is SVGIG (reference sequence). This CDR3 is 12 amino acids long. The CDR3 DNA is TGTGCCTGGAGTACGGGGTCCTACGAGCAGTACTTC. Protein sequence: CAWSTGSYEQYF.

J is TRBJ2-3 and V is TRBV27, with a possible D match to TRBD2 (5 bases). The germline V gene has CDR1 MNHEY and CDR2 SMNVEV (reference sequence). V lost 2 bases, J lost 5 bases, and 11 bases lay in between. The length of the CDR3 is 14 residues. CDR3 sequence: CASSLGSSLDTQYF. CDR3 bases: TGTGCCAGCAGTTTAGGGTCTAGCTTAGATACGCAGTATTTT.

This rearrangement joins TRBV28 to TRBJ2-2; TRBD1 might be the D (5 bases). Germline V gives CDR1 MDHEN, CDR2 SYDVKM. V was shortened by 6 bases and J by 7 bases, with 9 bases between the two germline ends. The CDR3 is 12 residues long. CDR3 residues: CASRGQVGELFF. The CDR3 DNA sequence: TGTGCCAGCAGGGGGCAAGTCGGGGAGCTGTTTTTT.

The V and J genes are TRBV4-1 and TRBJ1-5; D unclear. The V end lost 0 bases, the J end lost 5 bases, and 8 bases lay between the germline ends. Germline values: CDR1 MGHRA, CDR2 YSYEKL. This CDR3 is built from 14 residues. The CDR3 nucleotides are TGCGCCAGCAGCCAAGAACGGAGGGATCAGCCCCAGCATTTT. As protein: CASSQERRDQPQHF.

The chain carries TRBV18 and TRBJ2-7; D not certain. Per germline, CDR1 KGHSH and CDR2 LQKENI. With 3 bases removed from V and 3 bases from J, the gap between germline ends came to 6 bases. This CDR3 is 12 amino acids long. The CDR3 sequence is CASSPQLYEQYF. For the CDR3, the DNA is TGTGCCAGCTCACCGCAACTCTACGAGCAGTACTTC.

This clone was recorded once. V and J are TRBV21-1 and TRBJ2-7; the table's D gene call, TRBD1, was not cross checked with the DNA. TRBV21-1 is listed as a pseudogene. CDR3 length: 11 residues. CDR3 bases: TGTGCCAGCAGCATCAAATACGAGCAGTACTTC. Its protein product is CASSIKYEQYF.